The 27 T cell receptor beta chains below all came from one sample that was sequenced in a study of blood T cell repertoires in COVID-19 (TCRdb year 2020). Receptor amplification or capture employed the immunoSEQ multiplex PCR assay. TCRdb took over this immuneACCESS table, retaining in-frame rearrangements with V and J assigned. Such tables are incomplete; in checked studies, under half of the missing clones stem from an unresolved V gene, and the remainder is unexplained. Within this sample are some 40,000 clones, with 88% of them counted one time only. The ten biggest clones cover around 2.5% of the sample. The sequencing input was peripheral blood. The receptors were sampled from a human donor in a cohort sampled during active COVID-19.

The chain joins TRBV3-1 (or the pseudogene TRBV3-2) to TRBJ1-3; D might be TRBD1 (5 bases). This CDR3 contains 15 residues. Trimming stripped 4 bases from V and 0 bases from J, with 10 bases between. Germline loops: CDR1 LGHDT, CDR2 YNNKEL (reference sequence). The CDR3 loop is CASSLGLRSGNTIYF. CDR3 sequence (DNA): TGTGCCAGCAGCCTGGGACTCCGCTCTGGAAACACCATATATTTT.

The chain links TRBV7-3 to TRBJ2-1, with D possibly matching TRBD2 (6 bases). This CDR3 comprises 16 residues. Germline CDR1 and CDR2: SGHTA and FQGTGA. V was trimmed by 5 bases and J by 1 base, leaving 15 bases between them. This chain's CDR3 is CASSALPGRSYNEQFF. CDR3 nucleotides: TGTGCCAGCAGCGCCCTACCGGGGAGGTCCTACAATGAGCAGTTCTTC.

CDR3 sequence reads: CASSRGVGDGNQPQHF. The DNA of the CDR3 is TGTGCCAGCTCACGGGGGGTAGGGGACGGCAATCAGCCCCAGCATTTT. The V and J genes are TRBV18 and TRBJ1-5; weak D call: TRBD1 (5 bases). The germline V gene encodes CDR1 KGHSH and CDR2 LQKENI. The V gene lost 4 bases and the J gene lost 2 bases, with 15 bases spanning the gap. The CDR3 is 16 residues long.

This clone was detected a few times. The J gene is TRBJ2-7, the V gene TRBV19, with TRBD1 identical over 8 bases. J was trimmed by 1 base and V by 5 bases; bases with no gene match: 4. Looked up from germline, CDR1 is LNHDA and CDR2 is SQIVND (reference sequence). This CDR3 has 14 residues. The CDR3 loop is CASSVTGGSYEQYF. The CDR3 nucleotides read TGTGCCAGTAGTGTCACAGGGGGATCCTACGAGCAGTACTTC.

This clone was found once. The chain combines TRBV19 with TRBJ2-1; 9 positions agree with TRBD1. This CDR3 spans 14 amino acids. Unmatched junction bases numbered 7, after V lost 5 bases and J lost 8 bases. Germline CDR1 LNHDA, CDR2 SQIVND (reference sequence). CDR3 in amino acids: CASSLDRGQDEQFF. The CDR3 bases are TGTGCCAGTAGTCTGGACAGGGGACAGGATGAGCAGTTCTTC.

The gene calls are TRBV27 and TRBJ2-7; D is possibly TRBD1 (6 bases). V lost 3 bases, J lost 4 bases, and 10 bases lay in between. The CDR3 sequence is 13 residues long. Germline values: CDR1 MNHEY, CDR2 SMNVEV (reference sequence). CDR3 sequence (DNA): TGTGCCAGCAGTTTCCTGGGGGCGTACGAGCAGTACTTC. Its protein is CASSFLGAYEQYF.

The chain combines TRBV7-9 with TRBJ2-1, with a tentative D call TRBD2 (5 bases). V was trimmed by 1 base and J by 9 bases, leaving 16 bases between them. The CDR3 loop spans 15 amino acids. Germline V gene data show CDR1 as SEHNR and CDR2 as FQNEAQ (reference sequence). The CDR3 coding sequence is TGTGCCAGCAGCTTAGTGCTAGCAGCCTCCGCTGAGCAGTTCTTC. Translation: CASSLVLAASAEQFF.

The gene calls are TRBV27 and TRBJ2-1, with TRBD2 as a possible D gene (5 bases). V was cut by 2 bases and J by 0 bases, with 8 bases left in between. Germline V gene lookup returns CDR1 MNHEY and CDR2 SMNVEV (reference sequence). The CDR3 loop spans 15 amino acids. The CDR3 loop reads CASSLTGSSYNEQFF. CDR3 bases: TGTGCCAGCAGTTTAACGGGGAGCTCCTACAATGAGCAGTTCTTC.

The chain recombines TRBV7-9 with TRBJ1-1; D unclear. The CDR3 extends over 12 amino acids. Germline V lookup: CDR1 SEHNR, CDR2 FQNEAQ (reference sequence). V was shortened by 3 bases and J by 4 bases, with 6 bases between the two germline ends. CDR3 loop: CASSFSSTEAFF. CDR3 sequence (DNA): TGTGCCAGCAGCTTCTCGAGCACTGAAGCTTTCTTT.

The rearrangement uses TRBV27 and TRBJ2-3, with a weak D call TRBD1 (6 bases). V was clipped by 4 bases and J by 1 base, with 9 bases between them. Germline assignment: CDR1 MNHEY and CDR2 SMNVEV (reference sequence). The CDR3 covers 14 residues. CDR3 nucleotide sequence: TGTGCCAGCAGTTCACGGACAGGCACAGATACGCAGTATTTT. Protein: CASSSRTGTDTQYF.

The chain recombines TRBV28 with TRBJ2-4; D perhaps matches TRBD2 (5 bases). The length of the CDR3 is 15 residues. Trimming took off 7 bases at V and 1 base at J, with 14 bases between the two ends. Germline CDR1 MDHEN, CDR2 SYDVKM. The chain's CDR3 is CASIRRGEAKNIQYF. In DNA, the CDR3 is TGTGCCAGCATTCGACGGGGAGAGGCCAAAAACATTCAGTACTTC.

V is TRBV5-1 and J is TRBJ2-2, with D tentatively TRBD1 (5 bases). CDR1 and CDR2 from the germline V gene are SGHRS and YFSETQ. The V gene lost 5 bases and the J gene lost 6 bases, with 14 bases spanning the gap. The CDR3 consists of 14 residues. CDR3 sequence reads: CASRGAFSAGELFF. The CDR3 DNA reads as TGCGCCAGCAGAGGGGCCTTCTCGGCCGGGGAGCTGTTTTTT.

This clone was found a few times. The chain couples TRBV28 to TRBJ2-6; D is possibly TRBD2 (6 bases). The germline V and J ends were trimmed by 4 bases and 0 bases, with 16 bases remaining between them. In germline, CDR1 is MDHEN, CDR2 SYDVKM. The CDR3 is made up of 18 amino acids. The CDR3, as DNA: TGTGCCAGCAGTTACTATGGGAGCGGGTTCTCTGGGGCCAACGTCCTGACTTTC. Its protein is CASSYYGSGFSGANVLTF.

The chain carries TRBV2 and TRBJ1-4, with TRBD1 matching over 7 bases. Germline values: CDR1 SNHLY, CDR2 FYNNEI. The V gene end was trimmed by 4 bases and the J gene end by 7 bases; junction bases not matched to a gene: 9. The CDR3 is 15 amino acids. CDR3 in DNA: TGTGCCAGCAGTGCACAGGGGCTGGTGGGTGAAAAACTGTTTTTT. This translates into CASSAQGLVGEKLFF.

This clone was found once. The chain links TRBV9 to TRBJ1-2; 11 bases align to TRBD1. This CDR3 spans 17 amino acids. Germline V gives CDR1 SGDLS, CDR2 YYNGEE. With V trimmed by 0 bases and J by 8 bases, 12 bases remained unmatched. The chain's CDR3 is CASSVGRGGQGAGGYTF. In DNA form, the CDR3 reads TGTGCCAGCAGCGTAGGTAGAGGAGGACAGGGGGCAGGAGGCTACACCTTC.

This sequence joins TRBV19 and TRBJ1-2; 7 bases map to TRBD1. CDR3 length: 13 amino acids. Germline values: CDR1 LNHDA, CDR2 SQIVND (reference sequence). The ends lost 7 bases at V and 8 bases at J; junction bases unmatched: 10. CDR3 in DNA: TGTGCCAGTACGACCGGGACAGCCCTGGGCTACACCTTC. It encodes CASTTGTALGYTF.

CDR3 residues: CASSVAGSYEQYF. The CDR3 nucleotides are TGTGCCAGCAGCGTGGCGGGGTCCTACGAGCAGTACTTC. The chain is built from TRBV9 and TRBJ2-7; possible D gene TRBD2, 6 bases. Trimming left V 2 bases short and J 1 base short, with 7 bases between. CDR1 is SGDLS and CDR2 is YYNGEE in the germline V gene. CDR3 length: 13 residues.

The chain links TRBV11-3 to TRBJ2-2; TRBD2 matches at 14 bases. Trimming took 8 bases from V and 5 from J; bases not matched to a gene: 7. Germline V CDR1 and CDR2: SGHNT, YENEEA. This CDR3 is built from 16 residues. The CDR3, as DNA: TGTGCCAGCTCCCCGGGACTAGCGGGGGTAACCGGGGAGCTGTTTTTT. It is translated as CASSPGLAGVTGELFF.

The chain joins TRBV29-1 to TRBJ1-2, with D possibly being TRBD1 (6 bases). The CDR3 spans 12 residues. The V gene lost 6 bases and the J gene lost 7 bases, with 15 bases spanning the gap. Germline CDR1 is SQVTM and CDR2 is ANQGSEA. CDR3 DNA sequence: TGCAGCGTCCTACAGGGTAACGGTGGCTACACCTTC. This codes for CSVLQGNGGYTF.

The rearrangement uses TRBV5-5 and TRBJ2-7, with D possibly matching TRBD2 (7 bases). The CDR3 extends over 15 amino acids. V lost 0 bases, J lost 2 bases, and 12 bases lay in between. The germline CDR1 and CDR2 sequences are SGHKS and YYEKEE (reference sequence). In DNA form, the CDR3 reads TGTGCCAGCAGCTTGGTAGGGGGGGCAGCCTACGAGCAGTACTTC. This codes for CASSLVGGAAYEQYF.

V and J are TRBV7-2 and TRBJ2-1; the match to TRBD2 covers 11 bases. With 5 bases clipped from V and 7 bases from J, the junction kept 16 bases outside the gene matches. The CDR3 covers 18 residues. Per the germline V gene, CDR1 is SGHTA and CDR2 is FQGNSA. As DNA, the CDR3 is TGTGCCAGCAGCCATACGAGACTACTAGCGGGGGTCCTTAATGAGCAGTTCTTC. As protein: CASSHTRLLAGVLNEQFF.

J is TRBJ2-7 and V is TRBV2; 10 bases map to TRBD1. Germline CDR1 reads SNHLY; CDR2 reads FYNNEI. Germline trimming cut 6 bases from V and 3 bases from J; bases unmatched to any gene: 8. CDR3 size: 15 residues. The CDR3 loop is CASSAGTGAHYEQYF. CDR3 coding DNA: TGTGCCAGCAGCGCCGGGACAGGGGCCCACTACGAGCAGTACTTC.

The chain joins TRBV18 to TRBJ1-6, with 9 bases fitting TRBD1. The CDR3 covers 14 residues. The ends lost 4 bases at V and 10 bases at J; junction bases unmatched: 5. Looked up from germline, CDR1 is KGHSH and CDR2 is LQKENI. CDR3 sequence reads: CASSQGQGRSPLHF. As DNA, the CDR3 is TGTGCCAGCTCACAGGGACAGGGTAGATCACCCCTCCACTTT.

The CDR3: CASSPSPEGNQPQHF. CDR3 nucleotides: TGTGCCAGCTCACCCAGTCCAGAGGGCAATCAGCCCCAGCATTTT. V gene TRBV18 combines with J gene TRBJ1-5; D is ambiguous. The ends were cut back, 3 bases at V and 2 bases at J, with 11 bases in the middle. Germline V gene data show CDR1 as KGHSH and CDR2 as LQKENI. The CDR3 totals 15 residues.

The rearrangement uses TRBV5-1 and TRBJ2-5; no clear D gene. V lost 0 bases and J 5 bases, leaving 8 bases between the germline ends. Germline CDR1 SGHRS, CDR2 YFSETQ. The CDR3 has 13 amino acids. CDR3 nucleotide sequence: TGCGCCAGCAGCTTGGGACTTAGGGAGACCCAGTACTTC. It is translated as CASSLGLRETQYF. Looking up the rest from reference TRBV5-1 and TRBJ2-5 gives the full variable domain: KAGVTQTPRYLIKTRGQQVTLSCSPISGHRSVSWYQQTPGQGLQFLFEYFSETQRNKGNFPGRFSGRQFSNSRSEMNVSTLELGDSALYLCASSLGLRETQYFGPGTRLLVL.

The chain joins TRBV6-5 to TRBJ1-4; 7 bases align to TRBD1. The ends lost 8 bases at V and 5 bases at J; junction bases unmatched: 11. The CDR3 loop spans 15 amino acids. The germline gives CDR1 MNHEY, CDR2 SVGAGI. CDR3 sequence: CASQELQGPNEKLFF. CDR3 DNA: TGTGCCAGCCAAGAGCTACAGGGGCCCAATGAAAAACTGTTTTTT.

The genes are TRBV25-1 and TRBJ2-7; TRBD1 agrees at 11 bases. V lost 5 bases to trimming and J lost 6 bases; unmatched junction nucleotides: 6. The CDR3 covers 14 residues. From germline, CDR1 is MGHDK and CDR2 SYGVNS. CDR3 in amino acids: CASSRTGGLGEQYF. Here the CDR3 DNA reads TGTGCCAGCAGTAGGACAGGGGGCCTTGGCGAGCAGTACTTC.